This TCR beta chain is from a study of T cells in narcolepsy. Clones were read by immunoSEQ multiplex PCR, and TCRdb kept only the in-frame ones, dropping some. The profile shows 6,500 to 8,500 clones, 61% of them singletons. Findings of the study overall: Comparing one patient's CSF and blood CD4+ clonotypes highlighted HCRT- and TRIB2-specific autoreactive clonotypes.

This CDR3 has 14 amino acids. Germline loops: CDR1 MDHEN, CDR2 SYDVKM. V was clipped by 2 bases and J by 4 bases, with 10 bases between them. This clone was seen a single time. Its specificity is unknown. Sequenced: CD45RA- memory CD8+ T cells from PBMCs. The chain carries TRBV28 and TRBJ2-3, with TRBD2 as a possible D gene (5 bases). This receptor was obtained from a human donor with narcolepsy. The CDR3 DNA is TGTGCCAGCAGTTTAGGTCGGGATCCAGATACGCAGTATTTT. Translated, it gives CASSLGRDPDTQYF. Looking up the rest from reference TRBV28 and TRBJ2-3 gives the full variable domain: DVKVTQSSRYLVKRTGEKVFLECVQDMDHENMFWYRQDPGLGLRLIYFSYDVKMKEKGDIPEGYSVSREKKERFSLILESASTNQTSMYLCASSLGRDPDTQYFGPGTRLTVL.